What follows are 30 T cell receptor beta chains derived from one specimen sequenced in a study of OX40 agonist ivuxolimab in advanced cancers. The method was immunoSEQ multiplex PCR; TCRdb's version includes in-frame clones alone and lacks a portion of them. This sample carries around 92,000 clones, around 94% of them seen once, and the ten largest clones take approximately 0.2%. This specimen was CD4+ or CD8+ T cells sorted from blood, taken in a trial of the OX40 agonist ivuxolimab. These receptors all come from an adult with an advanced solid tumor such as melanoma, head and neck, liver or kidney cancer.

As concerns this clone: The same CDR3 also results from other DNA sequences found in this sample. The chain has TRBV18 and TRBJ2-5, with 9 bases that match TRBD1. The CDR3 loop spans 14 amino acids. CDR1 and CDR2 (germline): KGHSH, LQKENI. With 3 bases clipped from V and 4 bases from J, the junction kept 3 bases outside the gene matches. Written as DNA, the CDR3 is TGTGCCAGCTCACCTACAGGGGGCGGAGAGACCCAGTACTTC. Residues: CASSPTGGGETQYF.

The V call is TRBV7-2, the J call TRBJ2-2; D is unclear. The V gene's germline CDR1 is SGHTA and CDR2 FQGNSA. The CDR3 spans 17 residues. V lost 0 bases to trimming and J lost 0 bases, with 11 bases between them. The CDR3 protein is CASSLAYGRANTGELFF. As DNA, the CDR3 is TGTGCCAGCAGCTTAGCGTACGGCAGAGCGAACACCGGGGAGCTGTTTTTT.

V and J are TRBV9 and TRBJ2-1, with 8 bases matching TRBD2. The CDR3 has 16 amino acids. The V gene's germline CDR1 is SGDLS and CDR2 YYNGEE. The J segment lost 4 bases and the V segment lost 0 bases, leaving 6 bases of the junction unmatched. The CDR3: CASSVVAGGAYNEQFF. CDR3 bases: TGTGCCAGCAGCGTAGTTGCGGGGGGCGCTTACAATGAGCAGTTCTTC. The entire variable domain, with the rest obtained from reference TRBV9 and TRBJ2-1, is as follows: DSGVTQTPKHLITATGQRVTLRCSPRSGDLSVYWYQQSLDQGLQFLIQYYNGEERAKGNILERFSAQQFPDLHSELNLSSLELGDSALYFCASSVVAGGAYNEQFFGPGTRLTVL.

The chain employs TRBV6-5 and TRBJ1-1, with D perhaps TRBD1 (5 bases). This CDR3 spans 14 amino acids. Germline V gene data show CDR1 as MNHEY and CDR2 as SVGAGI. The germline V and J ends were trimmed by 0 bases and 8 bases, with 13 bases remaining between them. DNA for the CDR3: TGTGCCAGCAGTTACTCGGCCAGGGCTGCAGAAGCTTTCTTT. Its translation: CASSYSARAAEAFF.

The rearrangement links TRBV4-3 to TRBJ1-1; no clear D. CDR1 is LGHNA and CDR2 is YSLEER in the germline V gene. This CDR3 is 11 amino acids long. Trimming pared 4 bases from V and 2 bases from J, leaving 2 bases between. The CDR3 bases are TGCGCCAGCAGCCGTAACACTGAAGCTTTCTTT. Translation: CASSRNTEAFF.

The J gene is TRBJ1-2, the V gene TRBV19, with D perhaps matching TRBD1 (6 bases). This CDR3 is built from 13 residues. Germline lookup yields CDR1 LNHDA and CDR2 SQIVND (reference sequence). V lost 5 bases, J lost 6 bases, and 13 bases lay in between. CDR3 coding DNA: TGTGCCAGTAGTCGGGGGGGCAGGAATGGCTACACCTTC. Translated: CASSRGGRNGYTF.

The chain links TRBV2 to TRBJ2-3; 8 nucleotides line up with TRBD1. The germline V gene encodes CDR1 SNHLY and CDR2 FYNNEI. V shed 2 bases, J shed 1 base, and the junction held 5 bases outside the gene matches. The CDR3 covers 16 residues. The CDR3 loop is CASSELGGQGTDTQYF. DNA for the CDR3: TGTGCCAGCAGTGAATTGGGGGGACAGGGCACAGATACGCAGTATTTT.

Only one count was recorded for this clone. The CDR3 nucleotides read TGTGCCAGCAGCTTAGATAGCAATCAGCCCCAGCATTTT. It specifies CASSLDSNQPQHF. The rearrangement links TRBV7-1 to TRBJ1-5; D not resolved. TRBV7-1 is given ORF status, its function remaining uncertain. The CDR3 sequence is 13 residues long. V gave up 4 bases and J gave up 0 bases, with 4 bases separating them.

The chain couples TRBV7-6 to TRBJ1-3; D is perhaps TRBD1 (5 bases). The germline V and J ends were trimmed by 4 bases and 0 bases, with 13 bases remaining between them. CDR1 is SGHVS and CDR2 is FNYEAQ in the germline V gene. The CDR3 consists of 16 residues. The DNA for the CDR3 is TGTGCCAGCAGCTCAGGAGCCAGGGCCTCTGGAAACACCATATATTTT. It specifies CASSSGARASGNTIYF.

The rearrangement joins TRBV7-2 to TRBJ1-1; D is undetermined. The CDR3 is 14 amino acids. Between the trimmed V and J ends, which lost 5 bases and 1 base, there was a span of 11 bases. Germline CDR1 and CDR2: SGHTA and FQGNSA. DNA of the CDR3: TGTGCCAGCAGCCCCCTTCAGTGGAACACTGAAGCTTTCTTT. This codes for CASSPLQWNTEAFF.

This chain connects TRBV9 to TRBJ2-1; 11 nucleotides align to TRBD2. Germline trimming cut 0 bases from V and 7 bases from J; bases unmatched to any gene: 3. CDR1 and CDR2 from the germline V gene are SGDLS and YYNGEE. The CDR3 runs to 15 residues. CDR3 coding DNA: TGTGCCAGCAGCGTAGCTCCTAGCGGGAGGAATGAGCAGTTCTTC. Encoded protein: CASSVAPSGRNEQFF.

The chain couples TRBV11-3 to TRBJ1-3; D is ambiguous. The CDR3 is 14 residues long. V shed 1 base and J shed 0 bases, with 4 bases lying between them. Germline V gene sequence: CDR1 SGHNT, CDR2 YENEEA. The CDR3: CASSLGNSGNTIYF. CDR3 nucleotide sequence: TGTGCCAGCAGCTTAGGAAACTCTGGAAACACCATATATTTT.

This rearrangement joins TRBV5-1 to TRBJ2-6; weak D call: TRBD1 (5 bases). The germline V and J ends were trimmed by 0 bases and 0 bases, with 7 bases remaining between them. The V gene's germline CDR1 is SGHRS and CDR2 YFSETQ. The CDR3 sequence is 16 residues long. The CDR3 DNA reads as TGCGCCAGCAGCTTGGGGGGCTCCTCTGGGGCCAACGTCCTGACTTTC. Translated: CASSLGGSSGANVLTF.

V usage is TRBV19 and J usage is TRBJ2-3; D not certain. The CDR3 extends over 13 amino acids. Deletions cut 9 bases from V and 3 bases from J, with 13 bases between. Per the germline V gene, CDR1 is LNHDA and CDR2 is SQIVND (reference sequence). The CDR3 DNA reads TGTGCCAGCAGTGCCAGGTTAACAGATACGCAGTATTTT. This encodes CASSARLTDTQYF.

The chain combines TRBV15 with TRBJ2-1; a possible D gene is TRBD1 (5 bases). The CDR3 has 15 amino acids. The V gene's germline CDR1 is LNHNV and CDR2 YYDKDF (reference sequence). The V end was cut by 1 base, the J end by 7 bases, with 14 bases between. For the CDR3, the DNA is TGTGCCACCAGCAGAGGGGGCCTCGCCGGGAATGAGCAGTTCTTC. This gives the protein CATSRGGLAGNEQFF.

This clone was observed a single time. The CDR3 coding sequence is TGTGCCAGCAGCGTAGCTTCAGGGCAGGTCACCGGGGAGCTGTTTTTT. This translates into CASSVASGQVTGELFF. V gene TRBV9 combines with J gene TRBJ2-2, with TRBD1 as a possible D gene (5 bases). In germline, CDR1 is SGDLS, CDR2 YYNGEE. This CDR3 contains 16 residues. Trimming took 0 bases from V and 4 from J, leaving 13 bases between them.

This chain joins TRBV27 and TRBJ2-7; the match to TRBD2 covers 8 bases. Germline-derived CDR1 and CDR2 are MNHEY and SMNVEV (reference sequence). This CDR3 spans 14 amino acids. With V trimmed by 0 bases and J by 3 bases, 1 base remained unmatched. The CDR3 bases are TGTGCCAGCAGTTTATCGAGCGGGAGCTACGAGCAGTACTTC. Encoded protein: CASSLSSGSYEQYF.

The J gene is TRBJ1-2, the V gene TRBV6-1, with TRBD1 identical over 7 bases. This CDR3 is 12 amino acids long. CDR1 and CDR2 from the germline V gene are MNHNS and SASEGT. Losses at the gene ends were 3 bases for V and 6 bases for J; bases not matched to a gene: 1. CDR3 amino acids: CASSDQGDGYTF. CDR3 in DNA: TGTGCCAGCAGTGACCAGGGGGATGGCTACACCTTC.

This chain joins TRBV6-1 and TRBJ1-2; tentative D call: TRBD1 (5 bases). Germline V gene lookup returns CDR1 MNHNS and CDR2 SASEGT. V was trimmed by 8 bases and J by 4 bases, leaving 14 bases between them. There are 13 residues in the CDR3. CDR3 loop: CASAEWGFYGYTF. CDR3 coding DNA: TGTGCCAGCGCCGAATGGGGCTTCTATGGCTACACCTTC.

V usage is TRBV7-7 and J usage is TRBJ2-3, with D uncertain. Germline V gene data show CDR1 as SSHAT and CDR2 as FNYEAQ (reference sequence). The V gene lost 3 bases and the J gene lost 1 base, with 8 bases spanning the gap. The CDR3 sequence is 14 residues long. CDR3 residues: CASSFRHGTDTQYF. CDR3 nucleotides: TGTGCCAGCAGCTTCCGTCACGGCACAGATACGCAGTATTTT.

CDR3 sequence (DNA): TGCGCCAGCAGCTTCACCGGGGGGTACACTGAAGCTTTCTTT. It is translated as CASSFTGGYTEAFF. This rearrangement joins TRBV5-1 to TRBJ1-1, with a weak D call TRBD1 (5 bases). The CDR3 is 14 residues long. Per germline, CDR1 SGHRS and CDR2 YFSETQ. Trimming left V 2 bases short and J 3 bases short, with 11 bases between.

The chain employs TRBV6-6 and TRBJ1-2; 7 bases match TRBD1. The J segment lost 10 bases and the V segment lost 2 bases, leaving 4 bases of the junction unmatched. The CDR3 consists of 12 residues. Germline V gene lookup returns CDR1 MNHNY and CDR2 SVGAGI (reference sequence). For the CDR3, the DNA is TGTGCCAGCAGTTACACTGACAGGGTCTACACCTTC. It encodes CASSYTDRVYTF.

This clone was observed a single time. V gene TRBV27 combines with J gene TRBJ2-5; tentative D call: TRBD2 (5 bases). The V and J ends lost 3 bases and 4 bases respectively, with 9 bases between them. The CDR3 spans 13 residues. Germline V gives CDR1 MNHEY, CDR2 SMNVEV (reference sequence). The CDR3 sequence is CASSFRGRETQYF. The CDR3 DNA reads TGTGCCAGCAGTTTTCGAGGGCGAGAGACCCAGTACTTC.

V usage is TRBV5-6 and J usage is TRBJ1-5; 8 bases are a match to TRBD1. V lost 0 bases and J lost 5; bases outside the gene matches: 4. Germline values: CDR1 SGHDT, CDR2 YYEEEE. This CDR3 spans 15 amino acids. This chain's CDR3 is CASSLAGGAHQPQHF. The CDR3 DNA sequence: TGTGCCAGCAGCTTGGCAGGGGGCGCTCATCAGCCCCAGCATTTT. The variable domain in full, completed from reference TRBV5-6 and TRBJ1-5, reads DAGVTQSPTHLIKTRGQQVTLRCSPKSGHDTVSWYQQALGQGPQFIFQYYEEEERQRGNFPDRFSGHQFPNYSSELNVNALLLGDSALYLCASSLAGGAHQPQHFGDGTRLSIL.

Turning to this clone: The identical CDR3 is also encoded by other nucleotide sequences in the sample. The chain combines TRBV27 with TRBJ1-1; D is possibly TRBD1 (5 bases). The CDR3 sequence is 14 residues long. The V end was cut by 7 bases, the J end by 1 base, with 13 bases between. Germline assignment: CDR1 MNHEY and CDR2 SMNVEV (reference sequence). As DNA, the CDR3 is TGTGCCAGCAACCGCCAGGGACCGAACACTGAAGCTTTCTTT. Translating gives CASNRQGPNTEAFF.

DNA of the CDR3: TGCGCCAGCAGCCAAGACCCCCCTCTAGCGCTCCCCGGGGAGCTGTTTTTT. It specifies CASSQDPPLALPGELFF. This chain uses TRBV4-3 with TRBJ2-2; D may be TRBD2 (6 bases). This CDR3 spans 17 amino acids. Deletions cut 0 bases from V and 6 bases from J, with 17 bases between. Germline loops: CDR1 LGHNA, CDR2 YSLEER.

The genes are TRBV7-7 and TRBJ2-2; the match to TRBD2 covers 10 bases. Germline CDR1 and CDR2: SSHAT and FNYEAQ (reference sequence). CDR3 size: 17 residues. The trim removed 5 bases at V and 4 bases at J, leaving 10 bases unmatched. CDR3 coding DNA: TGTGCCAGCAGCCCCCTAGCGGGGGTTACTCTCACCGGGGAGCTGTTTTTT. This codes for CASSPLAGVTLTGELFF.

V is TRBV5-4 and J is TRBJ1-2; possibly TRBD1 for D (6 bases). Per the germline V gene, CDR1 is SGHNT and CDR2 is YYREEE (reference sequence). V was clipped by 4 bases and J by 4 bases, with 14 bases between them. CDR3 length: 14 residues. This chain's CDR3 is CASSPTGSGYGYTF. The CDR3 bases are TGTGCCAGCAGCCCAACAGGGAGCGGCTATGGCTACACCTTC.

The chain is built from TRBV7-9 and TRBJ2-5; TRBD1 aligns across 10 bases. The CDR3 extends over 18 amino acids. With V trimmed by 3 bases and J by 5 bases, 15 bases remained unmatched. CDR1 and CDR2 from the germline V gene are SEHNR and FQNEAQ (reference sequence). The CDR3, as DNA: TGTGCCAGCAGCTTCCAATTGCAGACAGGGGGCGGGAAGGAGACCCAGTACTTC. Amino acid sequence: CASSFQLQTGGGKETQYF.

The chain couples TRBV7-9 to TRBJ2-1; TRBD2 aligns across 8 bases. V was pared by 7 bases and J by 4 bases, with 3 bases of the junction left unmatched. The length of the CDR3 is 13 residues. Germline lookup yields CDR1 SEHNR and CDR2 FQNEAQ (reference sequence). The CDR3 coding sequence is TGTGCCAGCATCGGGGGGGAGTACAATGAGCAGTTCTTC. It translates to CASIGGEYNEQFF.